The rows below give T cell receptor beta chains drawn from one sample of a study of T cell repertoires in cytomegalovirus infection. TCRdb re-called the reads with MiXCR, one entry per CDR3 protein. The sample holds about 680,000 distinct CDR3 sequences; 20% to 25% are singletons and the top ten take approximately 8.2%. The sequenced sample consisted of CD8+ T cells from PBMCs. The origin of the receptors is a human donor in good health (CMV status not recorded). Some clones in this sample may be carry-over from other donors' samples. Both conserved end residues are part of each CDR3. Fields, in order: CDR3 DNA, CDR3 protein, clone size, D gene, V gene, J gene. D genes are given only for firm matches. Rows may omit the clone size; those that give it use once, few, many or a size class.

CDR3 DNA: TGTGCCAGCAGCTTAAATTGGGTGGGACTCCCTGAAGCTTTCTTT
CDR3 protein: CASSLNWVGLPEAFF
clone size: many
D gene: .
V gene: TRBV7-2
J gene: TRBJ1-1

CDR3 DNA: TGTGCCAGCAGTTATGGCCTTGGGGTTGACACCGGGGAGCTGTTTTTT
CDR3 protein: CASSYGLGVDTGELFF
clone size: few
D gene: .
V gene: TRBV6-5
J gene: TRBJ2-2

CDR3 DNA: TGTGCCAGCAGCTTAGTATCCAGGAGCGGGGCCAACGTCCTGACTTTC
CDR3 protein: CASSLVSRSGANVLTF
clone size: .
D gene: .
V gene: TRBV7-9
J gene: TRBJ2-6

CDR3 DNA: TGTGCCAGTACCCTATTATTTCGATCCAGGGCGGATAACACTGAAGCTTTCTTT
CDR3 protein: CASTLLFRSRADNTEAFF
clone size: few
D gene: .
V gene: TRBV19
J gene: TRBJ1-1

CDR3 DNA: TGCGCCAGCAGCCACTCGTACAGGGGAATCAACTACGAGCAGTACTTC
CDR3 protein: CASSHSYRGINYEQYF
clone size: few
D gene: TRBD1
V gene: TRBV5-1
J gene: TRBJ2-7

CDR3 DNA: TGTGCCAGTAGTATAGTTTTGAACAGGCAAGAGACCCAGTACTTC
CDR3 protein: CASSIVLNRQETQYF
clone size: few
D gene: .
V gene: TRBV19
J gene: TRBJ2-5

CDR3 DNA: TGTGCCAGCAGCTCCCCCAGGACAGGGATGGATGAGCAGTTCTTC
CDR3 protein: CASSSPRTGMDEQFF
clone size: .
D gene: TRBD1
V gene: TRBV3-1
J gene: TRBJ2-1

CDR3 DNA: TGCAGCGTTCCTCTCGTCCTAACAGGGGGCCCTCACTACCTCTATGGCTACACCTTC
CDR3 protein: CSVPLVLTGGPHYLYGYTF
clone size: .
D gene: TRBD1
V gene: TRBV29-1
J gene: TRBJ1-2

CDR3 DNA: TGCAGTGCTAGATACAGGGACCCCGGGGAGCTGTTTTTT
CDR3 protein: CSARYRDPGELFF
clone size: .
D gene: .
V gene: TRBV20-1
J gene: TRBJ2-2

CDR3 DNA: TGTGCCAGCAGGGCAGGGTTTAACACTGAAGCTTTCTTT
CDR3 protein: CASRAGFNTEAFF
clone size: many
D gene: .
V gene: TRBV7-2
J gene: TRBJ1-1

CDR3 DNA: TGTGCCAGCCTGAGCCTCGAAACGGCGGACTATGGCTACACCTTC
CDR3 protein: CASLSLETADYGYTF
clone size: few
D gene: .
V gene: TRBV7-6
J gene: TRBJ1-2

CDR3 DNA: TGTGCCAGCAGCCCTGACTCCTTCAGGGGCTATGAGCAGTTCTTC
CDR3 protein: CASSPDSFRGYEQFF
clone size: few
D gene: .
V gene: TRBV7-6
J gene: TRBJ2-1

CDR3 DNA: TGTGCCAGCACCCTCACTTGGGGGCCCTCCTCTGAAGCTTTCTTT
CDR3 protein: CASTLTWGPSSEAFF
clone size: .
D gene: .
V gene: TRBV6-2/TRBV6-3
J gene: TRBJ1-1

CDR3 DNA: TGTGCCAGCAGTCCCCGGACAGGGTCGCGTAACTCGGTTTACAATGAGCAGTTCTTC
CDR3 protein: CASSPRTGSRNSVYNEQFF
clone size: many
D gene: TRBD1
V gene: TRBV6-1
J gene: TRBJ2-1

CDR3 DNA: TGCGCCAGCAGCTTGAACGGGATGAACACTGAAGCTTTCTTT
CDR3 protein: CASSLNGMNTEAFF
clone size: few
D gene: .
V gene: TRBV5-1
J gene: TRBJ1-1

CDR3 DNA: TGTGCCACCTTGACGGGCTATGGCTACACCTTC
CDR3 protein: CATLTGYGYTF
clone size: few
D gene: .
V gene: TRBV19
J gene: TRBJ1-2

CDR3 DNA: TGTGCCAGCAGCCAAGAAGGGACAGGGGGTACCACCTACGAGCAGTACTTC
CDR3 protein: CASSQEGTGGTTYEQYF
clone size: .
D gene: TRBD1
V gene: TRBV4-1
J gene: TRBJ2-7

CDR3 DNA: TGTGCCAGCAGCCCCCTGGGGAGCACAGATACGCAGTATTTT
CDR3 protein: CASSPLGSTDTQYF
clone size: .
D gene: .
V gene: TRBV6-5
J gene: TRBJ2-3

CDR3 DNA: TGTGCCAGCAGCGGACCCAACCGGGACAGGCATGGCTACACCTTC
CDR3 protein: CASSGPNRDRHGYTF
clone size: many
D gene: TRBD1
V gene: TRBV7-9
J gene: TRBJ1-2

CDR3 DNA: TGTGCCAGCAGCTGGCGGACAGGACTGAACACTGAAGCTTTCTTT
CDR3 protein: CASSWRTGLNTEAFF
clone size: .
D gene: TRBD1
V gene: TRBV7-9
J gene: TRBJ1-1

CDR3 DNA: TGCAGTGCTAGAGATGGTCGGCAGGGGTTGAACAATGAGCAGTTCTTC
CDR3 protein: CSARDGRQGLNNEQFF
clone size: few
D gene: .
V gene: TRBV20-1
J gene: TRBJ2-1

CDR3 DNA: TGTGCCAGCAGTACCTCAGAGGGGGTCCCTAACTATGGCTACACCTTC
CDR3 protein: CASSTSEGVPNYGYTF
clone size: few
D gene: .
V gene: TRBV28
J gene: TRBJ1-2

CDR3 DNA: TGCAGTGCTAGAGATTCGGGCACAGGGAGAGAAAAACTGTTTTTT
CDR3 protein: CSARDSGTGREKLFF
clone size: few
D gene: .
V gene: TRBV20-1
J gene: TRBJ1-4

CDR3 DNA: TGTGCCAGCAGCCATCGAGGCCCGGGGGATGAGCAGTTCTTC
CDR3 protein: CASSHRGPGDEQFF
clone size: few
D gene: .
V gene: TRBV28
J gene: TRBJ2-1

CDR3 DNA: TGTGCCAGCAGAATACGGGCAGCCCGTCTCAATCAGCCCCAGCATTTT
CDR3 protein: CASRIRAARLNQPQHF
clone size: .
D gene: .
V gene: TRBV28
J gene: TRBJ1-5

CDR3 DNA: TGCAGAGGACAGGAGGGCACTGAAGCTTTCTTT
CDR3 protein: CRGQEGTEAFF
clone size: .
D gene: TRBD1
V gene: TRBV29-1
J gene: TRBJ1-1

CDR3 DNA: TGTGCCAGCAGTTTATCCTTCGGACAGGGGGACAATGAGCAGTTCTTC
CDR3 protein: CASSLSFGQGDNEQFF
clone size: .
D gene: TRBD1
V gene: TRBV28
J gene: TRBJ2-1

CDR3 DNA: TGTGCCAGCAGCTTGAGGGTCGGTGGTGGGGCAGGAACTGAAGCTTTCTTT
CDR3 protein: CASSLRVGGGAGTEAFF
clone size: many
D gene: .
V gene: TRBV7-8
J gene: TRBJ1-1

CDR3 DNA: TGTGCCAGCAGTACGGAGCTAGACAGGCTCTATGGCTACACCTTC
CDR3 protein: CASSTELDRLYGYTF
clone size: .
D gene: .
V gene: TRBV28
J gene: TRBJ1-2

CDR3 DNA: TGTGCCAGCAGCAGCTTCGGCGGAAACTATGGCTACACCTTC
CDR3 protein: CASSSFGGNYGYTF
clone size: .
D gene: .
V gene: TRBV7-2
J gene: TRBJ1-2

CDR3 DNA: TGTGCCAGCAGCGATTTTGACAGGGGGAACACTGAAGCTTTCTTT
CDR3 protein: CASSDFDRGNTEAFF
clone size: many
D gene: TRBD1
V gene: TRBV6-1
J gene: TRBJ1-1

CDR3 DNA: TGTGCCAGCAGCATCACCGGGACAGAAGATAATTGCTACACCTTC
CDR3 protein: CASSITGTEDNCYTF
clone size: .
D gene: TRBD1
V gene: TRBV7-9
J gene: TRBJ1-2

CDR3 DNA: TGCGCCAGCAGCCAAGATATCGGGATAGCGATACGTCAAGATACGCAGTATTTT
CDR3 protein: CASSQDIGIAIRQDTQYF
clone size: .
D gene: .
V gene: TRBV4-1
J gene: TRBJ2-3

CDR3 DNA: TGTGCCAGCAGTCCGCTGACTAGCGGGGTTAAAAACATTCAGTACTTC
CDR3 protein: CASSPLTSGVKNIQYF
clone size: .
D gene: TRBD2
V gene: TRBV2
J gene: TRBJ2-4

CDR3 DNA: TGTGCCAGCAGCCACTTTAACACTGAAGCTTTCTTT
CDR3 protein: CASSHFNTEAFF
clone size: .
D gene: .
V gene: TRBV14
J gene: TRBJ1-1

CDR3 DNA: TGTGCCAGTAGTCCTGGGCTAGCGATATATGGGCAGTTCTTC
CDR3 protein: CASSPGLAIYGQFF
clone size: .
D gene: .
V gene: TRBV19
J gene: TRBJ2-1

CDR3 DNA: TGTGCCAGCAGTGAATGGAAGTATGGCTACACCTTC
CDR3 protein: CASSEWKYGYTF
clone size: .
D gene: .
V gene: TRBV2
J gene: TRBJ1-2

CDR3 DNA: TGTGCCAGCAACCACTTCGAATACCAAGGGACTGAAGCTTTCTTT
CDR3 protein: CASNHFEYQGTEAFF
clone size: .
D gene: .
V gene: TRBV11-2
J gene: TRBJ1-1

CDR3 DNA: TGTGCCAGCAGCCCAGGGGTTCAGCCCCAGCATTTT
CDR3 protein: CASSPGVQPQHF
clone size: many
D gene: .
V gene: TRBV7-8
J gene: TRBJ1-5

CDR3 DNA: TGTGCCAGCAGCTCGACACCAAACTATGGCTACACCTTC
CDR3 protein: CASSSTPNYGYTF
clone size: many
D gene: .
V gene: TRBV7-9
J gene: TRBJ1-2

CDR3 DNA: TGTGCCAGCAGCCAATTGGTGGGGACAGTCCACGAGCAGTACTTC
CDR3 protein: CASSQLVGTVHEQYF
clone size: many
D gene: TRBD1
V gene: TRBV14
J gene: TRBJ2-7